This is a list of T cell receptor beta chains from one sample in a study of blood T cell repertoires in COVID-19. Sequencing was performed with immunoSEQ multiplex PCR; in TCRdb, only in-frame clones are kept and a portion is missing. The table shows some 7,000 clones, with 75% to 90% occurring only once. Material: peripheral blood. The receptors were sampled from a human donor in a cohort sampled during active COVID-19. CDR3s include the opening cysteine and the closing phenylalanine or tryptophan. Each record gives: clone size, J gene, D gene, V gene, CDR3 DNA, CDR3 protein. The D gene is left open where the match is weak. Expanded clones are given a class, and other clones once, few, many or no size at all.

clone size: .
J gene: TRBJ1-2
D gene: TRBD1
V gene: TRBV11-2
CDR3 DNA: TGTGCCAGCAGCTTACCCGACAGGGGGCCCGGCTATGGCTACACCTTC
CDR3 protein: CASSLPDRGPGYGYTF

clone size: .
J gene: TRBJ1-1
D gene: .
V gene: TRBV10-1
CDR3 DNA: TGCGCCAGCAGTGTTGGGGCAGGCACTGAAGCTTTCTTT
CDR3 protein: CASSVGAGTEAFF

clone size: .
J gene: TRBJ2-2
D gene: .
V gene: TRBV15
CDR3 DNA: TGTGCCACCAGCAGAGCACGGACAGCGAACACCGGGGAGCTGTTTTTT
CDR3 protein: CATSRARTANTGELFF

clone size: .
J gene: TRBJ1-5
D gene: .
V gene: TRBV27
CDR3 DNA: TGTGCCAGCAGTTTCCGCGGATCTGATCAGCCCCAGCATTTT
CDR3 protein: CASSFRGSDQPQHF

clone size: .
J gene: TRBJ1-6
D gene: .
V gene: TRBV27
CDR3 DNA: TGTGCCAGCAGTTATGGGAGAAGTAATTCACCCCTCCACTTT
CDR3 protein: CASSYGRSNSPLHF

clone size: .
J gene: TRBJ1-1
D gene: .
V gene: TRBV7-9
CDR3 DNA: TGTGCCAGCAGCTTATTGGGCACCATGAACACTGAAGCTTTCTTT
CDR3 protein: CASSLLGTMNTEAFF

clone size: .
J gene: TRBJ1-5
D gene: .
V gene: TRBV2
CDR3 DNA: TGTGCCAGCAGTGGGTTTCGGGGGTTTAGGAATCAGCCCCAGCATTTT
CDR3 protein: CASSGFRGFRNQPQHF

clone size: .
J gene: TRBJ2-7
D gene: TRBD1
V gene: TRBV5-4
CDR3 DNA: TGTGCCAGCAGCCGGGGACAGGGAGTTCCCGAGCAGTACTTC
CDR3 protein: CASSRGQGVPEQYF

clone size: .
J gene: TRBJ2-1
D gene: .
V gene: TRBV3-1/TRBV3-2
CDR3 DNA: TGTGCCAGCAGCCAAGATAGCCAGCGTAACAATGAGCAGTTCTTC
CDR3 protein: CASSQDSQRNNEQFF

clone size: .
J gene: TRBJ1-6
D gene: TRBD1
V gene: TRBV28
CDR3 DNA: TGTGCCAGCAGCTCAAAAAGACAGGGGTTAGGTTCACCCCTCCACTTT
CDR3 protein: CASSSKRQGLGSPLHF

clone size: .
J gene: TRBJ2-5
D gene: .
V gene: TRBV5-4
CDR3 DNA: TGTGCCAGCAGCAGGGGGGGGTTAGATAAACAAGAGACCCAGTACTTC
CDR3 protein: CASSRGGLDKQETQYF

clone size: .
J gene: TRBJ2-1
D gene: .
V gene: TRBV11-3
CDR3 DNA: TGTGCCAGCAGCTTAGATGGGAGGAATCTTGAGCAGTTCTTC
CDR3 protein: CASSLDGRNLEQFF

clone size: .
J gene: TRBJ2-5
D gene: TRBD2
V gene: TRBV28
CDR3 DNA: TGTGCCAGCAGTTTATACCCCTCCCGGACTAGCGGGGAAGAGACCCAGTACTTC
CDR3 protein: CASSLYPSRTSGEETQYF

clone size: once
J gene: TRBJ2-7
D gene: TRBD2
V gene: TRBV2
CDR3 DNA: TGTGCCAGCATGGGTTCTAGCGGGGGGTCGCCGTACGAGCAGTACTTC
CDR3 protein: CASMGSSGGSPYEQYF

clone size: .
J gene: TRBJ1-1
D gene: TRBD1
V gene: TRBV19
CDR3 DNA: TGTGCCAGTAGTATAGGGACAGGGAACACTGAAGCTTTCTTT
CDR3 protein: CASSIGTGNTEAFF

clone size: .
J gene: TRBJ2-2
D gene: TRBD1
V gene: TRBV9
CDR3 DNA: TGTGCCAGCAGCTCGGATAGGGGGCGGGTCGGGGAGCTGTTTTTT
CDR3 protein: CASSSDRGRVGELFF

clone size: .
J gene: TRBJ2-2
D gene: .
V gene: TRBV4-1
CDR3 DNA: TGCGCCAGCACCACAACAACGAGGCGCGGGGTGGGGGAGCTGTTTTTT
CDR3 protein: CASTTTTRRGVGELFF

clone size: few
J gene: TRBJ1-4
D gene: TRBD1
V gene: TRBV7-2
CDR3 DNA: TGTGCCAGCAGCTCCACAGGGGCTAGTCATGAAAAACTGTTTTTT
CDR3 protein: CASSSTGASHEKLFF

clone size: once
J gene: TRBJ2-7
D gene: TRBD2
V gene: TRBV27
CDR3 DNA: TGTGCCAGCAGCTCATCGACTAGCGGGGACGAGCAGTACTTC
CDR3 protein: CASSSSTSGDEQYF

clone size: .
J gene: TRBJ1-1
D gene: .
V gene: TRBV9
CDR3 DNA: TGTGCCAGCAGCGCCGACAACAGGAACACTGAAGCTTTCTTT
CDR3 protein: CASSADNRNTEAFF

clone size: .
J gene: TRBJ1-5
D gene: .
V gene: TRBV10-3
CDR3 DNA: TGTGCCATCAGTGTTGGCGGGGGCAATCAGCCCCAGCATTTT
CDR3 protein: CAISVGGGNQPQHF

clone size: once
J gene: TRBJ2-1
D gene: TRBD2
V gene: TRBV5-7
CDR3 DNA: TGTGCCAGCACAAACCACTCACGGGGGGGCCGGGATAATGAGCAGTTCTTC
CDR3 protein: CASTNHSRGGRDNEQFF

clone size: .
J gene: TRBJ2-3
D gene: TRBD2
V gene: TRBV10-2
CDR3 DNA: TGCGCCAGCAGTCCAGATCGACTAGCGGGAGGCACAGATACGCAGTATTTT
CDR3 protein: CASSPDRLAGGTDTQYF

clone size: .
J gene: TRBJ2-2
D gene: TRBD2
V gene: TRBV6-1
CDR3 DNA: TGTGCCAGCAGTGTTACTAGCGGGGGAGAGGGCGGGGAGCTGTTTTTT
CDR3 protein: CASSVTSGGEGGELFF

clone size: few
J gene: TRBJ2-3
D gene: .
V gene: TRBV2
CDR3 DNA: TGTGCCAGCAGTGGTGTTCGGCCATCCCGGGGAGATACGCAGTATTTT
CDR3 protein: CASSGVRPSRGDTQYF

clone size: .
J gene: TRBJ2-7
D gene: TRBD1
V gene: TRBV25-1
CDR3 DNA: TGTGCCAGCAGTGATTTTCGGGGGACAGGGGCCTACGAGCAGTACTTC
CDR3 protein: CASSDFRGTGAYEQYF

clone size: .
J gene: TRBJ1-2
D gene: TRBD1
V gene: TRBV19
CDR3 DNA: TGTGCCAGTAGTACGCGGGACAGGGGGAACTATGGCTACACCTTC
CDR3 protein: CASSTRDRGNYGYTF

clone size: .
J gene: TRBJ2-7
D gene: TRBD2
V gene: TRBV28
CDR3 DNA: TGTGCCAGCAGTTCCCTAGGACTAGCGGACACATCGGCCTTAAGGGAGCAGTACTTC
CDR3 protein: CASSSLGLADTSALREQYF

clone size: .
J gene: TRBJ2-5
D gene: .
V gene: TRBV6-6
CDR3 DNA: TGTGCCAGCAGCTCTAGCGCAGAGACCCAGTACTTC
CDR3 protein: CASSSSAETQYF

clone size: .
J gene: TRBJ1-1
D gene: .
V gene: TRBV6-5
CDR3 DNA: TGTGCCAGCCGGGCGCGGGGGCTGTACACTGAAGCTTTCTTT
CDR3 protein: CASRARGLYTEAFF

clone size: once
J gene: TRBJ2-2
D gene: .
V gene: TRBV4-2
CDR3 DNA: TGTGCCAGCAGCCAGAGAGGACTAAGAAACACCGGGGAGCTGTTTTTT
CDR3 protein: CASSQRGLRNTGELFF

clone size: few
J gene: TRBJ2-5
D gene: .
V gene: TRBV6-2/TRBV6-3
CDR3 DNA: TGTGCCAGCAGCCCCCGACAGGTCCAAGAGACCCAGTACTTC
CDR3 protein: CASSPRQVQETQYF

clone size: once
J gene: TRBJ1-1
D gene: .
V gene: TRBV7-9
CDR3 DNA: TGTGCCAGCAGCGCCCAGGGTGAGGCTTTCTTT
CDR3 protein: CASSAQGEAFF

clone size: .
J gene: TRBJ1-6
D gene: .
V gene: TRBV2
CDR3 DNA: TGTGCCAGCAGTTTCTTACAAGGAGATTCACCCCTCCACTTT
CDR3 protein: CASSFLQGDSPLHF

clone size: .
J gene: TRBJ2-5
D gene: TRBD1
V gene: TRBV6-5
CDR3 DNA: TGTGCCAGCAGACAACAGGGGGCCGAGACCCAGTACTTC
CDR3 protein: CASRQQGAETQYF

clone size: few
J gene: TRBJ2-3
D gene: TRBD2
V gene: TRBV7-3
CDR3 DNA: TGTGCCAGCGGAGCGGGGGGGGCAGATACGCAGTATTTT
CDR3 protein: CASGAGGADTQYF

clone size: .
J gene: TRBJ1-4
D gene: TRBD1
V gene: TRBV5-5
CDR3 DNA: TGTGCCAGCAGCCCCGGGACAGGCTTTAATGGTGAAAAACTGTTTTTT
CDR3 protein: CASSPGTGFNGEKLFF

clone size: .
J gene: TRBJ2-7
D gene: TRBD2
V gene: TRBV19
CDR3 DNA: TGTGCCAGTAGTGCCGCGGGGGGATACGAGCAGTACTTC
CDR3 protein: CASSAAGGYEQYF

clone size: once
J gene: TRBJ2-3
D gene: .
V gene: TRBV7-3
CDR3 DNA: TGTGCCAGCAGCTTAACCGCCAGGGGCCGCACAGATACGCAGTATTTT
CDR3 protein: CASSLTARGRTDTQYF

clone size: once
J gene: TRBJ2-7
D gene: .
V gene: TRBV9
CDR3 DNA: TGTGCCAGCAGCGCCGGACCCCCGGGAGTATCGGGCGAGCAGTACTTC
CDR3 protein: CASSAGPPGVSGEQYF

clone size: .
J gene: TRBJ2-4
D gene: .
V gene: TRBV2
CDR3 DNA: TGTGCCAGCAGACCCTATAGCGAAAACATTCAGTACTTC
CDR3 protein: CASRPYSENIQYF

clone size: once
J gene: TRBJ1-5
D gene: .
V gene: TRBV9
CDR3 DNA: TGTGCCAGCAGCGTTGAGGGTCACCAGCCCCAGCATTTT
CDR3 protein: CASSVEGHQPQHF

clone size: .
J gene: TRBJ1-5
D gene: .
V gene: TRBV2
CDR3 DNA: TGTGCCAGCAGTGATGGGACTAGGAATCAGCCCCAGCATTTT
CDR3 protein: CASSDGTRNQPQHF

clone size: .
J gene: TRBJ2-3
D gene: TRBD2
V gene: TRBV4-2
CDR3 DNA: TGTGCCAGCAGCCAAGAAGGCGGGGGGAGCTCAGATACGCAGTATTTT
CDR3 protein: CASSQEGGGSSDTQYF

clone size: .
J gene: TRBJ1-1
D gene: .
V gene: TRBV6-2/TRBV6-3
CDR3 DNA: TGTGCCAGCAGTTACATTTTGGGAGACGCCACTGAAGCTTTCTTT
CDR3 protein: CASSYILGDATEAFF

clone size: .
J gene: TRBJ2-5
D gene: .
V gene: TRBV25-1
CDR3 DNA: TGTGCCAGCAGTGAATGGGCGGGGGAGACCCAGTACTTC
CDR3 protein: CASSEWAGETQYF

clone size: .
J gene: TRBJ2-1
D gene: .
V gene: TRBV4-3
CDR3 DNA: TGCGCCAGCAGCCTTGCGACTATGGGGACAAATGAGCAGTTCTTC
CDR3 protein: CASSLATMGTNEQFF

clone size: .
J gene: TRBJ1-6
D gene: .
V gene: TRBV14
CDR3 DNA: TGTGCCAGCAGCCAAGATATCGGGGGGACCGATCCCCTCCACTTT
CDR3 protein: CASSQDIGGTDPLHF

clone size: .
J gene: TRBJ2-2
D gene: .
V gene: TRBV14
CDR3 DNA: TGTGCCAGCAGCCAAGGACAGTTCCGGGGGGAGCTGTTTTTT
CDR3 protein: CASSQGQFRGELFF

clone size: .
J gene: TRBJ2-1
D gene: .
V gene: TRBV7-6
CDR3 DNA: TGTGCCAGCAGCCTGCGTAGCCGCCTTACGACTGAGCAGTTCTTC
CDR3 protein: CASSLRSRLTTEQFF

clone size: .
J gene: TRBJ1-2
D gene: .
V gene: TRBV11-2
CDR3 DNA: TGTGCCAGCAGCCCGATTGGGAGTTTAGACTATGGCTACACCTTC
CDR3 protein: CASSPIGSLDYGYTF

clone size: .
J gene: TRBJ2-7
D gene: .
V gene: TRBV7-9
CDR3 DNA: TGTGCCAGCAGCGACGGGGTACGGTACGAGCAGTACTTC
CDR3 protein: CASSDGVRYEQYF

clone size: .
J gene: TRBJ2-3
D gene: TRBD1
V gene: TRBV18
CDR3 DNA: TGTGCCAGCTCGCCCCCGGCCTGGCAGGGGGCCGATACGCAGTATTTT
CDR3 protein: CASSPPAWQGADTQYF

clone size: .
J gene: TRBJ2-3
D gene: .
V gene: TRBV6-6
CDR3 DNA: TGTGCCAGCAGTTATGATGCTAGCGGCACAGATACGCAGTATTTT
CDR3 protein: CASSYDASGTDTQYF

clone size: .
J gene: TRBJ2-3
D gene: TRBD2
V gene: TRBV9
CDR3 DNA: TGTGCCAGCAGCGTAAAAGCGGGAGTAGAAACGCAGTATTTT
CDR3 protein: CASSVKAGVETQYF